This paragraph covers one TCR beta chain sequence. Antigen specificity is unknown. The CDR3 consists of 12 residues. V was clipped by 1 base and J by 4 bases, with 4 bases between them. The data belong to a study of post-analysis software for immune sequencing data. Study background: Patients had relapsing-remitting, secondary progressive or progressive-relapsing multiple sclerosis; some lacked subtype. Study findings and constraints: Analysis by F measure revealed that same-batch samples clustered strongly together. People with multiple sclerosis had a significantly lower normalized Chao1 diversity than controls did. A few TRBV segments, TRBV5-6, TRBV5-1 and TRBV20-1 among them, were found more frequent in patients than controls.

Unique molecular identifiers had been added to the TCR beta cDNA libraries. T cells numbering about 0.9 to 11 million yielded cDNA molecules that totaled about 500,000. TCRdb reanalysed the PCR reads using MiXCR and keeps one entry per CDR3 protein. The table lists some 690,000 distinct CDR3 sequences, roughly three fifths of them singletons, with about 10% in the top ten. The chain employs TRBV12-3 or TRBV12-4 and TRBJ1-2; D is undetermined. The origin of this receptor is a girl aged 2-10 years with multiple sclerosis. The source material was blood. The DNA of the CDR3 is TGTGCCAGCAGTTTAGTCCGCTATGGCTACACCTTC. Encoded protein: CASSLVRYGYTF.